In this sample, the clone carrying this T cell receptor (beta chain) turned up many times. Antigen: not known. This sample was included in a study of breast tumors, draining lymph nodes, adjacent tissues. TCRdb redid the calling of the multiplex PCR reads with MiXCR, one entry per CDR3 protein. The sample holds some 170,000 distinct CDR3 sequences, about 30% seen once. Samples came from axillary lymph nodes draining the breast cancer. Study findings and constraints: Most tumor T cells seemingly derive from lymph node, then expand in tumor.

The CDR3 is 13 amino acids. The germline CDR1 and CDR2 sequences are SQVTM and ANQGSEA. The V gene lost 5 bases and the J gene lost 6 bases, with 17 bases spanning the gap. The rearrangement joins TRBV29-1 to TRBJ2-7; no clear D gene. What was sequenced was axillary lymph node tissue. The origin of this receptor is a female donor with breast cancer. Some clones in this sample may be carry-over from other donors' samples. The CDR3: CSVSGNSLAEQYF. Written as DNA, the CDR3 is TGCAGCGTTAGTGGAAATTCCCTTGCCGAGCAGTACTTC.